This is a list of T cell receptor beta chains from one sample in a study of shared clonotypes between healthy human individuals. TCRdb's table, derived via immunoSEQ multiplex PCR, lists solely in-frame clones and lacks some. The sample holds some 500,000 clones, around 95% seen once. The sequencing sample was made of naive CD4+ T cells sorted from blood. Source of these receptors: a woman between 25 and 40 years old in good health. Both conserved end residues are part of each CDR3. The D gene is left open where the match is weak. Some rows have no size entry. The others give once, few or many, or a class for an expanded clone.

>.|21|TRBV5-1|TRBJ1-1|.
CASRHQALRGEYGRRNTEAFF
TGCGCCAGCAGGCATCAGGCTTTGCGAGGGGAATACGGTAGAAGGAACACTGAAGCTTTCTTT
>.|14|TRBV6-1|TRBJ1-2|.
CASSEVRGPGGYTF
TGTGCCAGCAGTGAAGTCAGGGGCCCAGGCGGCTACACCTTC
>.|13|TRBV5-8|TRBJ2-5|.
CASRPGLQETQYF
TGTGCCAGCAGACCGGGCCTCCAAGAGACCCAGTACTTC
>.|12|TRBV19|TRBJ1-3|.
CASSASGNTIYF
TGTGCCAGTAGCGCAAGTGGAAACACCATATATTTT
>TRBD2|17|TRBV4-1|TRBJ2-1|.
CASSQDLTSGQYNEQFF
TGCGCCAGCAGCCAAGATCTTACTAGCGGGCAATACAATGAGCAGTTCTTC
>.|13|TRBV19|TRBJ1-2|.
CASSATVYYGYTF
TGTGCCAGTAGTGCCACAGTTTACTATGGCTACACCTTC
>.|14|TRBV5-1|TRBJ2-1|.
CASSHRDTYNEQFF
TGCGCCAGCAGCCACCGGGACACCTACAATGAGCAGTTCTTC
>TRBD1|16|TRBV5-1|TRBJ2-3|.
CASRRGQAESTDTQYF
TGCGCCAGCAGAAGAGGACAGGCTGAAAGCACAGATACGCAGTATTTT
>TRBD1|15|TRBV7-9|TRBJ1-4|.
CASRTTGGPGEKLFF
TGTGCCAGCAGGACGACAGGGGGCCCCGGGGAAAAACTGTTTTTT
>.|14|TRBV19|TRBJ1-5|.
CASSIGRAYQPQHF
TGTGCCAGTAGTATTGGGAGAGCATATCAGCCCCAGCATTTT
>.|12|TRBV28|TRBJ2-2|.
CASSLTYRELFF
TGTGCCAGCAGTTTGACTTACCGGGAGCTGTTTTTT
>.|17|TRBV15|TRBJ2-3|.
CATSRDGPSGVPDTQYF
TGTGCCACCAGCAGAGATGGGCCGAGTGGGGTGCCAGATACGCAGTATTTT
>TRBD2|19|TRBV30|TRBJ2-7|.
CAWSSTRWRENQRSYEQYF
TGTGCCTGGAGTTCGACACGCTGGCGGGAGAACCAGAGGTCCTACGAGCAGTACTTC
>.|14|TRBV10-2|TRBJ2-7|.
CASSDPGLTDEQYF
TGCGCCAGCAGTGATCCTGGACTCACCGACGAGCAGTACTTC
>TRBD1|14|TRBV28|TRBJ1-3|once
CASNPGQEGNTIYF
TGTGCCAGCAATCCGGGACAGGAGGGAAACACCATATATTTT
>.|13|TRBV28|TRBJ1-1|once
CASSLWINTEAFF
TGTGCCAGCAGCCTATGGATTAACACTGAAGCTTTCTTT
>.|12|TRBV25-1|TRBJ2-5|.
CASSGGVGEQYF
TGTGCCAGCAGTGGAGGAGTTGGGGAGCAGTACTTC
>TRBD2|15|TRBV6-1|TRBJ2-1|.
CASSDLAVPPAAQFF
TGTGCCAGCAGTGATCTAGCGGTTCCGCCTGCGGCGCAGTTCTTC
>TRBD1|14|TRBV6-1|TRBJ2-5|.
CASKSDRGIETQYF
TGTGCCAGCAAATCGGACAGGGGTATCGAGACCCAGTACTTC
>.|15|TRBV5-1|TRBJ2-3|.
CASSLGRQSTDTQYF
TGCGCCAGCAGCTTGGGGCGACAGAGCACAGATACGCAGTATTTT
>.|12|TRBV19|TRBJ1-5|.
CASSISAQPQHF
TGTGCCAGTAGTATTTCAGCGCAGCCCCAGCATTTT
>.|11|TRBV6-1|TRBJ1-2|.
CASSVDRRYTF
TGTGCCAGCAGTGTCGACAGGAGGTACACCTTC
>.|11|TRBV20-1|TRBJ2-4|.
CSAREGNIQYF
TGCAGTGCTAGAGAGGGGAACATTCAGTACTTC
>.|15|TRBV6-5|TRBJ2-7|.
CASSYGGAGIYEQYF
TGTGCCAGCAGTTACGGGGGGGCAGGGATTTACGAGCAGTACTTC
>TRBD2|15|TRBV28|TRBJ2-5|.
CASHREAGGVETQYF
TGTGCCAGCCACAGAGAGGCGGGAGGGGTAGAGACCCAGTACTTC
>.|13|TRBV30|TRBJ1-4|once
CAWSLGTNEKLFF
TGTGCCTGGAGTCTGGGAACTAATGAAAAACTGTTTTTT
>TRBD2|14|TRBV2|TRBJ2-7|.
CASRASGPSYEQYF
TGTGCCAGCAGAGCTAGCGGACCTTCCTACGAGCAGTACTTC
>.|14|TRBV14|TRBJ2-5|.
CASSPRDGQETQYF
TGTGCCAGCAGCCCCCGGGACGGCCAAGAGACCCAGTACTTC
>.|15|TRBV28|TRBJ2-1|.
CASSLVRDFYNEQFF
TGTGCCAGCAGTTTAGTCAGGGACTTCTACAATGAGCAGTTCTTC
>.|14|TRBV7-8|TRBJ2-7|.
CASSVMDATYEQYF
TGTGCCAGCAGCGTGATGGACGCCACCTACGAGCAGTACTTC
>TRBD1|14|TRBV7-2|TRBJ2-1|.
CASSAGQGRNEQFF
TGTGCCAGCAGCGCGGGACAGGGGCGCAATGAGCAGTTCTTC
>.|15|TRBV5-1|TRBJ2-1|.
CASSLAESSYNEQFF
TGCGCCAGCAGCTTGGCTGAAAGCTCCTACAATGAGCAGTTCTTC
>TRBD1|14|TRBV6-5|TRBJ2-5|.
CASSINRGRETQYF
TGTGCCAGCAGTATCAACAGGGGGCGAGAGACCCAGTACTTC
>.|12|TRBV28|TRBJ1-2|few
CASSEGFSGYTF
TGTGCCAGCAGTGAAGGGTTCAGTGGCTACACCTTC
>.|14|TRBV6-5|TRBJ1-5|.
CASSRLANNQPQHF
TGTGCCAGCAGTAGGTTGGCGAACAATCAGCCCCAGCATTTT
>.|13|TRBV7-9|TRBJ2-1|.
CASSNLLVNEQFF
TGTGCCAGCAGCAATTTACTAGTGAATGAGCAGTTCTTC
>TRBD1|16|TRBV27|TRBJ1-5|.
CASSSPGQGYNQPQHF
TGTGCCAGCAGTTCCCCGGGACAGGGGTACAATCAGCCCCAGCATTTT
>.|18|TRBV28|TRBJ2-7|.
CASSLTSRQLRGSYEQYF
TGTGCCAGCAGTCTCACATCAAGACAGCTACGGGGTTCCTACGAGCAGTACTTC
>TRBD1|15|TRBV19|TRBJ1-1|.
CASSTSRTGGTEAFF
TGTGCCAGTAGTACTTCCCGGACAGGGGGAACTGAAGCTTTCTTT
>.|18|TRBV4-2|TRBJ2-7|.
CASSQETWAGSSPYEQYF
TGTGCCAGCAGCCAAGAAACGTGGGCAGGCTCGAGCCCCTACGAGCAGTACTTC
>.|15|TRBV6-1|TRBJ1-1|.
CASSRHSSMNTEAFF
TGTGCCAGCAGCCGGCACTCCTCAATGAACACTGAAGCTTTCTTT
>.|12|TRBV28|TRBJ1-1|.
CASSTTGLGAFF
TGTGCCAGCAGTACGACAGGCCTAGGGGCTTTCTTT
>TRBD2|15|TRBV5-1|TRBJ2-1|.
CASTPGTSENNEQFF
TGCGCCAGCACGCCAGGGACTAGCGAGAACAATGAGCAGTTCTTC
>TRBD1|14|TRBV5-1|TRBJ2-7|.
CASSSRDRGYEQYF
TGCGCCAGCAGCTCCCGGGACAGGGGGTACGAGCAGTACTTC
>.|14|TRBV28|TRBJ1-4|.
CASSFGEWVEKLFF
TGTGCCAGCAGTTTCGGGGAGTGGGTTGAAAAACTGTTTTTT
>.|15|TRBV19|TRBJ2-6|.
CASSIELVGANVLTF
TGTGCCAGTAGTATAGAATTAGTTGGGGCCAACGTCCTGACTTTC
>.|16|TRBV6-4|TRBJ1-1|.
CASSDSARGSGTEAFF
TGTGCCAGCAGTGACTCAGCCAGGGGCAGTGGCACTGAAGCTTTCTTT
>TRBD1|17|TRBV4-2|TRBJ1-5|.
CASSQVQGGQGNQPQHF
TGTGCCAGCAGCCAAGTTCAGGGAGGACAGGGCAATCAGCCCCAGCATTTT
>TRBD1|13|TRBV27|TRBJ1-2|.
CASGTGARGRYTF
TGTGCCAGCGGCACAGGGGCCCGGGGACGCTACACCTTC
>TRBD2|12|TRBV11-2|TRBJ2-1|.
CASSSGLGARFF
TGTGCCAGCAGCTCAGGACTAGGGGCTAGGTTCTTC
>.|15|TRBV27|TRBJ1-6|.
CASSFQWGAASPLHF
TGTGCCAGCAGTTTCCAATGGGGGGCGGCTTCACCCCTCCACTTT